This TCR beta chain was found in a study of cytomegalovirus exposure and HLA in healthy donors. General observations from the study: Follow-up analysis later connected one missense variant in DCLRE1C with trimming of TCR beta V- and J-genes. A later analysis appeared to link common viral pathogens to several of the most significant clusters. A later analysis found that most CMV-associated TCR beta chains appeared HLA-restricted.

The PCR was carried out with 60 Vbeta primers and 13 Jbeta primers. Original analysis: An analysis performed later counted 70 million to 90 million unique TCR beta chains (roughly 11 million of them shared). Assay used: immunoSEQ multiplex PCR; TCRdb lists only in-frame clones, some missing. V and J calls and clone size are copied from that table; D and trimming were computed from the DNA. The sample holds about 100,000 clones; about 75% are singletons and the top ten take around 7%. This clone showed up just once. The antigen remains unidentified. This CDR3 region has 16 residues. V lost 4 bases, J lost 1 base, and 6 bases stayed unmatched. CDR1 SGDLS and CDR2 YYNGEE come from the germline V gene.

The sample consisted of PBMCs. The chain combines TRBV9 with TRBJ2-1, with 9 positions matching TRBD1. The receptor's source is a man aged 35 to 55 in good health and CMV-seropositive. Here the CDR3 DNA reads TGTGCCAGCAGCCCCCCGACAGGGGGATCCTACAATGAGCAGTTCTTC. Translation gives CASSPPTGGSYNEQFF.